A single sample gave rise to the 28 T cell receptor beta chains below, sequenced in a study of Ad26.COV2.S vaccination and SARS-CoV-2 variants. Libraries were prepared by immunoSEQ multiplex PCR; TCRdb keeps only in-frame clonotypes and omits some of them. The table includes approximately 250,000 clones, 87% detected once. This sample's treatment: roughly 20 received Ad26.COV2.S at low or high dose, single or two shots; roughly five received placebo; per-sample allocation not given. Repertoires come from day 63 after the first vaccine or placebo injection. The specimen was peripheral blood, collected in a trial of Ad26.COV2.S vaccine versus placebo. These receptors all come from a person between 18 and 65 years old who received the Ad26.COV2.S COVID-19 vaccine or a placebo.

This chain uses TRBV7-3 with TRBJ2-1; possible D gene TRBD1, 6 bases. Trimming took off 1 base at V and 0 bases at J, with 13 bases between the two ends. The CDR3 covers 17 residues. Germline V gene lookup returns CDR1 SGHTA and CDR2 FQGTGA. CDR3: CASSLSRGISSYNEQFF. CDR3 nucleotide sequence: TGTGCCAGCAGCTTAAGCAGGGGCATTAGCTCCTACAATGAGCAGTTCTTC.

This clone was found once. The chain combines TRBV3-1 (or the pseudogene TRBV3-2) with TRBJ1-4, with 9 bases identical to TRBD1. V was pared by 0 bases and J by 7 bases, with 15 bases of the junction left unmatched. The CDR3 has 19 residues. From germline, CDR1 is LGHDT and CDR2 YNNKEL (reference sequence). Here the CDR3 DNA reads TGTGCCAGCAGCCAAGAGCCTAGGACAGGGGCCCGGACGGGTGAAAAACTGTTTTTT. As protein: CASSQEPRTGARTGEKLFF.

CDR3 loop: CASALLRTSGYNEQFF. CDR3 coding DNA: TGTGCTAGTGCCTTACTCCGGACTAGCGGATACAATGAGCAGTTCTTC. This sequence joins TRBV12-5 and TRBJ2-1; 10 bases map to TRBD2. This CDR3 contains 16 residues. The germline V gene encodes CDR1 LGHNT and CDR2 FRNRAP. V lost 7 bases and J lost 4; bases outside the gene matches: 10.

This chain links TRBV2 with TRBJ2-2; D gene uncertain. CDR1 and CDR2 from the germline V gene are SNHLY and FYNNEI. The ends were cut back, 3 bases at V and 0 bases at J, with 8 bases in the middle. There are 15 residues in the CDR3. The CDR3 here is CASSESKPNTGELFF. The CDR3 nucleotides read TGTGCCAGCAGTGAGTCAAAGCCGAACACCGGGGAGCTGTTTTTT.

V gene TRBV11-3 combines with J gene TRBJ2-2; no definite D call. Trimming shortened V by 0 bases and J by 8 bases, and 10 bases separated the two germline ends. The CDR3 has 14 amino acids. Germline loops: CDR1 SGHNT, CDR2 YENEEA. The CDR3 nucleotides read TGTGCCAGCAGCTTAGATTCCACAGCAGGGGAGCTGTTTTTT. This translates into CASSLDSTAGELFF. The variable domain in full, completed from reference TRBV11-3 and TRBJ2-2, reads EAGVVQSPRYKIIEKKQPVAFWCNPISGHNTLYWYLQNLGQGPELLIRYENEEAVDDSQLPKDRFSAERLKGVDSTLKIQPAELGDSAVYLCASSLDSTAGELFFGEGSRLTVL.

The V and J genes are TRBV6-2 or TRBV6-3 and TRBJ1-2; D remains ambiguous. CDR1 is MNHEY and CDR2 is SVGEGT in the germline V gene. The V end lost 5 bases, the J end lost 8 bases, and 9 bases lay between the germline ends. The CDR3 contains 11 residues. In DNA, the CDR3 is TGTGCCAGCAGTCCAAGTGACGGCTACACCTTC. Its protein is CASSPSDGYTF.

This clone was observed a handful of times. This chain connects TRBV24-1 to TRBJ1-3; a possible D gene is TRBD1 (5 bases). The germline V gene has CDR1 KGHDR and CDR2 SFDVKD. The ends were cut back, 7 bases at V and 9 bases at J, with 15 bases in the middle. The length of the CDR3 is 13 residues. The CDR3, as DNA: TGTGCCACCAGATTGACAGCCGGGGGCACCATATATTTT. Its translation is CATRLTAGGTIYF.

The chain uses TRBV19 and TRBJ1-4, with 9 positions matching TRBD1. Trimming cost V 6 bases and J 8 bases; bases outside gene matches: 4. The CDR3 consists of 13 residues. Germline V gene sequence: CDR1 LNHDA, CDR2 SQIVND (reference sequence). CDR3 bases: TGTGCCAGTAGACCGGGACAGGGCGAAAAACTGTTTTTT. Translation: CASRPGQGEKLFF.

The chain recombines TRBV4-3 with TRBJ2-2, with 7 bases matching TRBD2. J gave up 1 base and V 1 base, and 15 bases lay outside the gene matches. This CDR3 is built from 20 residues. CDR1 is LGHNA, CDR2 YSLEER, per germline. As DNA, the CDR3 is TGCGCCAGCAGCCAAGGGTCGGAGGGAGCGGGAACTATGAACACCGGGGAGCTGTTTTTT. This encodes CASSQGSEGAGTMNTGELFF.

The chain carries TRBV7-9 and TRBJ2-5; 8 nucleotides match TRBD1. This CDR3 region has 16 residues. Per germline, CDR1 SEHNR and CDR2 FQNEAQ (reference sequence). The V segment lost 6 bases and the J segment 0 bases; nucleotides outside the gene matches: 9. The chain's CDR3 is CASSAHGTGHQETQYF. The CDR3 DNA reads TGTGCCAGCAGTGCACATGGGACAGGACACCAAGAGACCCAGTACTTC.

The V gene is TRBV4-1, the J gene TRBJ1-1, with D maybe TRBD1 (5 bases). The V end lost 0 bases, the J end lost 4 bases, and 15 bases lay between the germline ends. Germline lookup yields CDR1 MGHRA and CDR2 YSYEKL. CDR3 length: 16 residues. The CDR3 is CASSQDKGAPGTEAFF. CDR3 nucleotide sequence: TGCGCCAGCAGCCAAGATAAAGGGGCGCCGGGCACTGAAGCTTTCTTT.

The CDR3 DNA reads TGTGCCAGCAGCCTTGGGACTAGCGGGACACACAATGAGCAGTTCTTC. Protein product: CASSLGTSGTHNEQFF. The chain uses TRBV11-2 and TRBJ2-1; 13 bases align to TRBD2. J gave up 5 bases and V 5 bases, and 6 bases lay outside the gene matches. The CDR3 length is 16 residues. Germline loops: CDR1 SGHAT, CDR2 FQNNGV.

The V gene is TRBV7-8, the J gene TRBJ1-6; D remains unclear. The CDR3 extends over 14 amino acids. Between the trimmed V and J ends, which lost 1 base and 6 bases, there was a span of 7 bases. CDR1 and CDR2 from the germline V gene are SGHVS and FQNEAQ. The chain's CDR3 is CASSLGQLNSPLHF. CDR3 nucleotide sequence: TGTGCCAGCAGCTTAGGGCAGCTTAATTCACCCCTCCACTTT.

The V call is TRBV2, the J call TRBJ2-7; unclear D gene. This CDR3 contains 12 residues. CDR1 SNHLY and CDR2 FYNNEI come from the germline V gene. Trimming took off 2 bases at V and 4 bases at J, with 6 bases between the two ends. CDR3 bases: TGTGCCAGCAGTGAATTGGTTTACGAGCAGTACGTC. Its translation: CASSELVYEQYV.

The chain links TRBV7-3 to TRBJ2-1; 9 nucleotides line up with TRBD2. The trim removed 5 bases at V and 5 bases at J, leaving 7 bases unmatched. Germline V gives CDR1 SGHTA, CDR2 FQGTGA. This CDR3 is built from 15 residues. The CDR3 protein is CASSRSGSLNNEQFF. In DNA form, the CDR3 reads TGTGCCAGCAGCCGTAGCGGGAGTCTAAACAATGAGCAGTTCTTC.

As DNA, the CDR3 is TGTGCCAGCAGTAAAACAGGGTACGCGGAGACCCAGTACTTC. Translated: CASSKTGYAETQYF. The chain is built from TRBV27 and TRBJ2-5; the D gene is possibly TRBD1 (6 bases). V was cut by 5 bases and J by 5 bases, with 15 bases left in between. The V gene's germline CDR1 is MNHEY and CDR2 SMNVEV (reference sequence). This CDR3 has 14 residues.

The V call is TRBV3-1 (or the pseudogene TRBV3-2), the J call TRBJ1-5; D call uncertain. The CDR3 contains 12 residues. Germline values: CDR1 LGHDT, CDR2 YNNKEL (reference sequence). V lost 4 bases, J lost 2 bases, and 3 bases lay in between. CDR3 nucleotide sequence: TGTGCCAGCAGCCGGGGCAATCAGCCCCAGCATTTT. Protein: CASSRGNQPQHF.

This clone was seen only a few times. The chain uses TRBV19 and TRBJ1-1; D gene unclear. The CDR3 extends over 13 amino acids. V lost 5 bases to trimming and J lost 2 bases, with 9 bases between them. Per the germline V gene, CDR1 is LNHDA and CDR2 is SQIVND (reference sequence). The CDR3 is CASSLGENTEAFF. The CDR3 bases are TGTGCCAGTAGTCTCGGCGAAAACACTGAAGCTTTCTTT.

This chain uses TRBV4-3 with TRBJ2-3, with 9 bases matching TRBD1. Germline assignment: CDR1 LGHNA and CDR2 YSLEER. With V trimmed by 5 bases and J by 3 bases, 9 bases remained unmatched. This CDR3 region has 16 residues. CDR3 residues: CASSFSGQGGTDTQYF. Written as DNA, the CDR3 is TGCGCCAGCAGCTTTTCGGGACAGGGAGGAACAGATACGCAGTATTTT.

The V and J genes are TRBV11-2 and TRBJ1-2, with 9 nucleotides matching TRBD1. The germline V gene has CDR1 SGHAT and CDR2 FQNNGV. Trimming at V came to 4 bases and at J to 6 bases, leaving 6 bases not matched to a gene. The CDR3 has 14 residues. CDR3 region: CASSSAQGADGYTF. As DNA, the CDR3 is TGTGCCAGCAGCTCGGCACAGGGGGCAGATGGCTACACCTTC.

The chain links TRBV10-3 to TRBJ1-6; D call uncertain. V dropped 4 bases and J dropped 7 bases, with 8 bases sitting between them. The CDR3 sequence is 13 residues long. Germline CDR1 ENHRY, CDR2 SYGVKD. CDR3 nucleotides: TGTGCCATCAGTGCTGATTGGAATTCACCCCTCCACTTT. The encoded protein is CAISADWNSPLHF.

This sequence joins TRBV4-2 and TRBJ2-3; 12 bases match TRBD2. V gave up 0 bases and J gave up 5 bases; unmatched junction bases: 3. The CDR3 extends over 16 amino acids. In germline, CDR1 is LGHNA, CDR2 YNFKEQ. Written as DNA, the CDR3 is TGTGCCAGCAGCCAAGAGGCTAGCGGGAGGGGAGATACGCAGTATTTT. Translating it yields CASSQEASGRGDTQYF.

The chain carries TRBV12-3 or TRBV12-4 and TRBJ1-2, with D possibly TRBD1 on 5 matching bases. This CDR3 spans 13 amino acids. V was pared by 6 bases and J by 7 bases, with 15 bases between. For the CDR3, the DNA is TGTGCCAGCAGGCCACATGGGGCGGGTGGCTACACCTTC. This translates into CASRPHGAGGYTF.

This sequence joins TRBV7-9 and TRBJ1-1, with 7 bases identical to TRBD1. The CDR3 loop spans 15 amino acids. Unmatched junction bases numbered 10, after V lost 5 bases and J lost 4 bases. CDR1 is SEHNR, CDR2 FQNEAQ, per germline (reference sequence). The CDR3 region is CASSGYSGQTTEAFF. In DNA form, the CDR3 reads TGTGCCAGCAGCGGATACTCGGGACAGACCACTGAAGCTTTCTTT.

This clone has at least ten counts. V is TRBV6-1 and J is TRBJ1-1, with D perhaps matching TRBD1 (6 bases). The CDR3 length is 15 residues. Germline V lookup: CDR1 MNHNS, CDR2 SASEGT. V lost 1 base to trimming and J lost 6 bases, with 15 bases between them. The DNA of the CDR3 is TGTGCCAGCAGTGAAGAAGCCTCCGGGGGCGCTGAAGCTTTCTTT. Encoded protein: CASSEEASGGAEAFF.

This rearrangement joins TRBV3-1 (or the pseudogene TRBV3-2) to TRBJ2-3; TRBD1 aligns across 11 bases. V lost 4 bases and J lost 4; bases outside the gene matches: 4. Germline V gene sequence: CDR1 LGHDT, CDR2 YNNKEL (reference sequence). The CDR3 extends over 15 amino acids. This CDR3 reads CASSRGTGGADTQYF. CDR3 sequence (DNA): TGTGCCAGCAGCCGCGGGACAGGGGGAGCAGATACGCAGTATTTT.

The CDR3 here is CATEASGAYEQYV. The CDR3 nucleotides are TGTGCCACGGAGGCTAGCGGAGCCTACGAGCAGTACGTC. The chain combines TRBV5-4 with TRBJ2-7, with TRBD2 identical over 7 bases. CDR1 is SGHNT, CDR2 YYREEE, per germline (reference sequence). After removal of 9 bases from V and 2 bases from J, the junction contained 8 bases not matched to a gene. The CDR3 sequence is 13 residues long.

The rearrangement joins TRBV6-4 to TRBJ2-3, with 7 positions matching TRBD1. V lost 7 bases, J lost 0 bases, and 7 bases stayed unmatched. The CDR3 has 15 residues. Germline V gene lookup returns CDR1 MRHNA and CDR2 SNTAGT. CDR3 coding DNA: TGTGCCAGCAAGCCCAGGGGGTCTAGCACAGATACGCAGTATTTT. Its translation: CASKPRGSSTDTQYF.